This TCR beta chain was sequenced during a study of blood T cell repertoires in COVID-19. In the original workflow: Reference gene primer amplification gave nucleated cell count estimates. Only in-frame clones appear in the TCRdb table, and some are missing; sequencing was by immunoSEQ multiplex PCR. The DNA gave D and trimming, while V, J and clone size come from that table. The sample holds roughly 200,000 clones, roughly 80% seen once. During active infection, Seattle patients enrolled and were then monitored through disease. The CDR3 contains 15 residues. V lost 5 bases and J lost 3, with 15 bases in between. Germline V gene lookup returns CDR1 LNHDA and CDR2 SQIVND (reference sequence).

The rearrangement joins TRBV19 to TRBJ2-3, with D possibly matching TRBD1 (6 bases). Material for sequencing was peripheral blood. The source of this sequence is a woman aged 40 to 55 with COVID-19, enrolled during active disease. The chain's CDR3 is CASSPRGFGTDTQYF. For the CDR3, the DNA is TGTGCCAGTAGTCCGAGGGGGTTCGGAACAGATACGCAGTATTTT.